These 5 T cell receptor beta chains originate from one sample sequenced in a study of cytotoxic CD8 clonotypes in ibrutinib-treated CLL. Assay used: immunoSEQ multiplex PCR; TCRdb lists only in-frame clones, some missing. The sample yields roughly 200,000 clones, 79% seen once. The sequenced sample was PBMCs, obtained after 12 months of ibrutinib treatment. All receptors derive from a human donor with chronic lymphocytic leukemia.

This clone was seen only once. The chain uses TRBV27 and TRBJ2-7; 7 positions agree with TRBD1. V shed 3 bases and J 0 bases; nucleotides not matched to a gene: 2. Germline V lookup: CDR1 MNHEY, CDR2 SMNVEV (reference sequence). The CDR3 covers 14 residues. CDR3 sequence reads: CASSLTGNSYEQYF. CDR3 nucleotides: TGTGCCAGCAGTTTGACAGGGAACTCCTACGAGCAGTACTTC.

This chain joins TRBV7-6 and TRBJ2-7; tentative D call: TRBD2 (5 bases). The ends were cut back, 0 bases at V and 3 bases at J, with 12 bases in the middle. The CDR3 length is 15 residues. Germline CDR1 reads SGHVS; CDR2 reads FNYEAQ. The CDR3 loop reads CASSLAGGSYYEQYF. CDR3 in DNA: TGTGCCAGCAGCTTAGCGGGCGGGTCTTACTACGAGCAGTACTTC.

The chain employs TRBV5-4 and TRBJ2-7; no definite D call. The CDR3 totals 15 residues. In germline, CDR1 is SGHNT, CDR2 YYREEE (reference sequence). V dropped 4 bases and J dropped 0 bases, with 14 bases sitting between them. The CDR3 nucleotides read TGTGCCAGCAGCCCTCTCCCGGAGAGCTCCTACGAGCAGTACTTC. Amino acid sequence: CASSPLPESSYEQYF.

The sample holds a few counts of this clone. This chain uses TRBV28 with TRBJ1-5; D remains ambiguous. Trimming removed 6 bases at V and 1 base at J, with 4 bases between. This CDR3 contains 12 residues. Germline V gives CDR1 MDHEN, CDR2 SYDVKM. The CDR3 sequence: CASRQSNQPQHF. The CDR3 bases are TGTGCCAGCAGGCAGAGCAATCAGCCCCAGCATTTT.

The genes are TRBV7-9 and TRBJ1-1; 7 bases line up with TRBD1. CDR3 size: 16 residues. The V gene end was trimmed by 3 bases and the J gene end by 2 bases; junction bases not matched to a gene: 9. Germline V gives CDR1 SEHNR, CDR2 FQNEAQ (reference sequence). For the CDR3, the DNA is TGTGCCAGCAGCTTGGGCAGGGGGGAAGGAAACACTGAAGCTTTCTTT. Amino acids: CASSLGRGEGNTEAFF. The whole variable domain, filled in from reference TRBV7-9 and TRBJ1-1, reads DTGVSQNPRHKITKRGQNVTFRCDPISEHNRLYWYRQTLGQGPEFLTYFQNEAQLEKSRLLSDRFSAERPKGSFSTLEIQRTEQGDSAMYLCASSLGRGEGNTEAFFGQGTRLTVV.